One sample yielded the 32 T cell receptor beta chains listed below, sequenced in a study of post-analysis software for immune sequencing data. Study-wide results and caveats: The study found TRBV5-6, TRBV5-1 and TRBV20-1 among about five TRBV segments more frequent in patients than controls.

Their specific antigens are unknown. Unique molecular identifiers had been added to the TCR beta cDNA libraries. TCRdb used MiXCR to reprocess the PCR reads, holding one entry per CDR3 protein. The table includes almost 700,000 distinct CDR3 sequences, roughly three fifths detected once. The sequenced sample consisted of blood. These receptors all stem from a girl under 10 years old with multiple sclerosis.

As DNA, the CDR3 is TGCAGCGTCCCTCCGGGACAGGTATCGCCTGAGCAGTTCTTC. Protein sequence: CSVPPGQVSPEQFF. The chain carries TRBV29-1 and TRBJ2-1; 8 positions agree with TRBD1. CDR3 length: 14 residues. Germline-derived CDR1 and CDR2 are SQVTM and ANQGSEA. With V trimmed by 6 bases and J by 9 bases, 13 bases remained unmatched.

This clonotype came up a few times. The J gene is TRBJ2-1, the V gene TRBV20-1; tentative D call: TRBD2 (6 bases). CDR1 and CDR2 from the germline V gene are DFQATT and SNEGSKA (reference sequence). This CDR3 comprises 12 residues. With 6 bases removed from V and 5 bases from J, the gap between germline ends came to 11 bases. For the CDR3, the DNA is TGCAGTGCACTGGGGGGAAACAATGAGCAGTTCTTC. Encoded protein: CSALGGNNEQFF.

The V call is TRBV7-9, the J call TRBJ1-5; no firm D call. CDR3 length equals 15 residues. V lost 1 base to trimming and J lost 0 bases, with 7 bases between them. Germline V gives CDR1 SEHNR, CDR2 FQNEAQ (reference sequence). Here the CDR3 DNA reads TGTGCCAGCAGCTTAGGAGGGAATAGCAATCAGCCCCAGCATTTT. Translating it yields CASSLGGNSNQPQHF.

The genes are TRBV20-1 and TRBJ1-2; 7 bases match TRBD1. Germline assignment: CDR1 DFQATT and CDR2 SNEGSKA (reference sequence). V was clipped by 1 base and J by 7 bases; unmatched bases: 6. This CDR3 has 13 amino acids. CDR3 DNA sequence: TGCAGTGCTAGAGGTGACAGGGTAGCTGGCTACACCTTC. This translates into CSARGDRVAGYTF.

The V call is TRBV6-5, the J call TRBJ1-1; the D gene is possibly TRBD1 (5 bases). Germline CDR1 reads MNHEY; CDR2 reads SVGAGI. There are 14 residues in the CDR3. V shed 9 bases and J shed 5 bases, with 19 bases lying between them. Here the CDR3 DNA reads TGTGCCAGTCGTAGTCAGGGTAGTCGTACTGAAGCTTTCTTT. Translation: CASRSQGSRTEAFF.

The V and J genes are TRBV20-1 and TRBJ2-7; 9 bases line up with TRBD1. CDR1 DFQATT and CDR2 SNEGSKA come from the germline V gene (reference sequence). Trimming cost V 3 bases and J 6 bases; bases outside gene matches: 12. The CDR3 covers 15 residues. CDR3: CSASPPRDRDGEQYF. As DNA, the CDR3 is TGCAGTGCTAGTCCCCCCCGGGACAGGGATGGCGAGCAGTACTTC.

About this clonotype: The junction departs from germline at one end; a sequencing error may be responsible. The gene calls are TRBV20-1 and TRBJ1-4; the D is unclear. The V gene's germline CDR1 is DFQATT and CDR2 SNEGSKA (reference sequence). This CDR3 comprises 13 residues. The CDR3 DNA reads TGCAGTGCTAGCAGTGCAACTAATGAAAACCTGTTTTTT. This codes for CSASSATNENLFF.

V and J are TRBV5-1 and TRBJ2-5; 9 bases are a match to TRBD1. Losses at the gene ends were 6 bases for V and 4 bases for J; bases not matched to a gene: 1. The CDR3 spans 12 residues. Germline V gene data show CDR1 as SGHRS and CDR2 as YFSETQ. The CDR3 loop reads CASKTGGETQYF. Written as DNA, the CDR3 is TGCGCCAGCAAGACAGGGGGAGAGACCCAGTACTTC.

This clonotype occurred a few times. In DNA, the CDR3 is TGCAGTGCTACCGGACTAGCGGGAGGACCGTACAATGAGCAGTTCTTC. This translates into CSATGLAGGPYNEQFF. The chain employs TRBV20-1 and TRBJ2-1; 14 nucleotides line up with TRBD2. Germline assignment: CDR1 DFQATT and CDR2 SNEGSKA (reference sequence). This CDR3 region has 16 residues. The trim removed 4 bases at V and 4 bases at J, leaving 6 bases unmatched.

The CDR3 loop is CASSHLQKQETQYF. DNA of the CDR3: TGTGCCAGCAGCCATCTACAGAAGCAAGAGACCCAGTACTTC. The V and J genes are TRBV12-3 or TRBV12-4 and TRBJ2-5; D gene ambiguous. V was trimmed by 6 bases and J by 2 bases, leaving 13 bases between them. CDR3 size: 14 residues.

This chain links TRBV6-2 or TRBV6-3 with TRBJ2-7; D could derive from TRBD1 or TRBD2 (6 bases each). Trimming took 6 bases from V and 0 from J, leaving 15 bases between them. In germline, CDR1 is MNHEY, CDR2 SVGEGT. The CDR3 is made up of 15 amino acids. The CDR3 is CASRSGGPFSYEQYF. The CDR3 nucleotides are TGTGCCAGCAGGTCCGGGGGCCCCTTCTCCTACGAGCAGTACTTC.

This chain joins TRBV11-2 and TRBJ2-5; D gene ambiguous. This CDR3 comprises 12 residues. CDR1 and CDR2 (germline): SGHAT, FQNNGV. V lost 3 bases and J lost 11, with 13 bases in between. The CDR3 region has the DNA TGTGCCAGCAGCTTCAAGGGTCAGGAGCAGTACTTC. It translates to CASSFKGQEQYF.

The rearrangement joins TRBV29-1 to TRBJ2-3; D remains unclear. CDR3 size: 15 residues. V lost 5 bases and J lost 1, with 16 bases in between. Germline V CDR1 and CDR2: SQVTM, ANQGSEA. The CDR3 loop reads CSVLGPSSGTDTQYF. DNA of the CDR3: TGCAGCGTTTTGGGTCCCTCTTCGGGCACAGATACGCAGTATTTT.

The rearrangement uses TRBV10-3 and TRBJ2-1; the match to TRBD1 covers 9 bases. CDR3 length: 14 residues. CDR1 and CDR2 (germline): ENHRY, SYGVKD. V lost 4 bases to trimming and J lost 6 bases; unmatched junction nucleotides: 4. The CDR3 loop is CAISGQTGGNEQFF. In DNA form, the CDR3 reads TGTGCCATCAGTGGCCAGACAGGGGGCAATGAGCAGTTCTTC.

The V call is TRBV5-1, the J call TRBJ2-1, with TRBD1 matching over 7 bases. TRBJ2-7 explains the end of the DNA better; the J call may be wrong. The germline CDR1 and CDR2 sequences are SGHRS and YFSETQ. This CDR3 contains 12 residues. CDR3 DNA: TGCGCCAGCAGCTGGGGACAGAGCGAGCAGTACTTC. Its translation is CASSWGQSEQYF.

This chain uses TRBV20-1 with TRBJ1-1; no reliable D call. CDR1 is DFQATT and CDR2 is SNEGSKA in the germline V gene (reference sequence). The CDR3 length is 13 residues. V was trimmed by 5 bases and J by 2 bases, leaving 12 bases between them. Written as DNA, the CDR3 is TGCAGTGCTTCAGACAAGACTAACACTGAAGCTTTCTTT. This sequence encodes CSASDKTNTEAFF.

The chain recombines TRBV7-2 with TRBJ2-5; TRBD2 matches 9 bases. The CDR3 is 17 amino acids. CDR1 is SGHTA, CDR2 FQGNSA, per germline. The V and J ends lost 1 base and 0 bases, in that order; junction bases with no gene match: 6. The DNA for the CDR3 is TGTGCCAGCAGCTTAGGCCCCAGCGGGGGGTACCAAGAGACCCAGTACTTC. Translation gives CASSLGPSGGYQETQYF. Combining the CDR3 with reference TRBV7-2 and TRBJ2-5 gives the whole variable domain GAGVSQSPSNKVTEKGKDVELRCDPISGHTALYWYRQSLGQGLEFLIYFQGNSAPDKSGLPSDRFSAERTGGSVSTLTIQRTQQEDSAVYLCASSLGPSGGYQETQYFGPGTRLLVL.

This sequence joins TRBV29-1 and TRBJ1-1; D perhaps matches TRBD1 (6 bases). Germline V gene sequence: CDR1 SQVTM, CDR2 ANQGSEA. This CDR3 comprises 15 residues. Trimming removed 6 bases at V and 4 bases at J, with 21 bases between. DNA for the CDR3: TGCAGCGTCGGAGGGTCCAGGGGCTCGGGCACTGAAGCTTTCTTT. Translated, it gives CSVGGSRGSGTEAFF.

This rearrangement joins TRBV20-1 to TRBJ2-5; D might be TRBD1 (6 bases). The DNA end favors TRBJ2-7, so the J call may be wrong. There are 12 residues in the CDR3. Looked up from germline, CDR1 is DFQATT and CDR2 is SNEGSKA (reference sequence). The CDR3 sequence is CSASQGVGEQYF. CDR3 in DNA: TGCAGTGCCTCACAGGGAGTTGGCGAGCAGTACTTC.

The gene calls are TRBV2 and TRBJ2-3; D is unclear. Germline CDR1 SNHLY, CDR2 FYNNEI. Trimming removed 6 bases at V and 2 bases at J, with 15 bases between. The CDR3 has 15 amino acids. As DNA, the CDR3 is TGTGCCAGCAGATATGGAACGGTAGACACAGATACGCAGTATTTT. Translating gives CASRYGTVDTDTQYF.

This chain connects TRBV20-1 to TRBJ2-1, with 7 nucleotides matching TRBD2. After removal of 1 base from V and 6 bases from J, the junction contained 9 bases not matched to a gene. The CDR3 is made up of 15 amino acids. Germline lookup yields CDR1 DFQATT and CDR2 SNEGSKA (reference sequence). The CDR3 nucleotides are TGCAGTGCTAGAGGGGAGAGCGGGGCGCCCAATGAGCAGTTCTTC. It encodes CSARGESGAPNEQFF.

This clonotype was observed once. Sequence at one end of the junction differs from germline and may be a read error. This chain joins TRBV27 and TRBJ1-1; 7 bases fit TRBD1. Germline lookup yields CDR1 MNHEY and CDR2 SMNVEV (reference sequence). The CDR3 spans 16 residues. CDR3 amino acids: CASSLWPDRMNTEAFF. In DNA, the CDR3 is TGTGCCAGCAGCTTATGGCCGGACAGGATGAACACTGAAGCTTTCTTT.

The table lists this clonotype with a few counts. V gene TRBV29-1 combines with J gene TRBJ2-1; D ambiguous. With 3 bases removed from V and 5 bases from J, the gap between germline ends came to 5 bases. The CDR3 spans 11 residues. Germline loops: CDR1 SQVTM, CDR2 ANQGSEA. CDR3 sequence: CSVDLDNEQFF. Here the CDR3 DNA reads TGCAGCGTTGACTTAGACAATGAGCAGTTCTTC.

This clonotype was observed a few times. The chain is built from TRBV3-1 and TRBJ2-6, with D perhaps being TRBD1 or TRBD2 (5 bases each). The length of the CDR3 is 16 residues. Germline CDR1 reads LGHDT; CDR2 reads YNNKEL (reference sequence). V lost 1 base and J 1 base, leaving 8 bases between the germline ends. CDR3 DNA sequence: TGTGCCAGCAGCCAAGCAGGGAGTTCTGGGGCCAACGTCCTGACTTTC. It specifies CASSQAGSSGANVLTF. Drawing the rest from reference TRBV3-1 and TRBJ2-6, the complete variable domain is DTAVSQTPKYLVTQMGNDKSIKCEQNLGHDTMYWYKQDSKKFLKIMFSYNNKELIINETVPNRFSPKSPDKAHLNLHINSLELGDSAVYFCASSQAGSSGANVLTFGAGSRLTVL.

The chain is built from TRBV7-6 and TRBJ2-1; D unresolved. Germline CDR1 and CDR2: SGHVS and FNYEAQ. The CDR3 is 16 residues long. Trimming stripped 2 bases from V and 0 bases from J, with 11 bases between. CDR3 DNA sequence: TGTGCCAGCAGCTTAAGAAGGGTCTCCTCCTACAATGAGCAGTTCTTC. This encodes CASSLRRVSSYNEQFF.

The chain is built from TRBV7-2 and TRBJ2-4; 7 bases agree with TRBD2. The CDR3 is 16 amino acids. Germline V gene lookup returns CDR1 SGHTA and CDR2 FQGNSA. V lost 1 base and J lost 7; bases outside the gene matches: 10. For the CDR3, the DNA is TGTGCCAGCAGCTTAGGACACTCTATCGGGAGGAACATTCAGTACTTC. It is translated as CASSLGHSIGRNIQYF.

The chain is built from TRBV7-6 and TRBJ2-7; 8 bases agree with TRBD1. V lost 8 bases, J lost 6 bases, and 9 bases stayed unmatched. CDR1 SGHVS and CDR2 FNYEAQ come from the germline V gene. The CDR3 length is 13 residues. CDR3 residues: CASSPDRGSEQYF. Here the CDR3 DNA reads TGTGCCAGCTCACCCGACAGGGGTAGCGAGCAGTACTTC.

The CDR3 DNA sequence: TGTGCCGCCCGCAAAGAGACCCAGTACTTC. The encoded protein is CAARKETQYF. V is TRBV30 and J is TRBJ2-5; D is unresolved. The V end lost 8 bases, the J end lost 3 bases, and 7 bases lay between the germline ends. There are 10 residues in the CDR3. Germline lookup yields CDR1 GTSNPN and CDR2 SVGIG (reference sequence).

This clonotype was counted once. The chain carries TRBV5-6 and TRBJ1-2, with D uncertain. Germline loops: CDR1 SGHDT, CDR2 YYEEEE. Trimming shortened V by 4 bases and J by 7 bases, and 14 bases separated the two germline ends. This CDR3 has 13 residues. The CDR3 sequence is CASSPGLEGGYTF. DNA for the CDR3: TGTGCCAGCAGCCCAGGACTAGAAGGTGGCTACACCTTC.

The chain carries TRBV7-8 and TRBJ2-7, with D maybe TRBD1 (6 bases). The CDR3 spans 17 residues. Germline CDR1 reads SGHVS; CDR2 reads FQNEAQ. The V and J ends lost 3 bases and 1 base respectively, with 19 bases between them. As DNA, the CDR3 is TGTGCCAGCAGCTTCAAGGGCAGGGGCGAATGGTCCTACGAGCAGTACTTC. Amino acid sequence: CASSFKGRGEWSYEQYF.

The genes are TRBV5-1 and TRBJ2-5, with D possibly being TRBD1 (5 bases). This CDR3 has 12 residues. Germline CDR1 is SGHRS and CDR2 is YFSETQ. V gave up 2 bases and J gave up 3 bases, with 5 bases separating them. CDR3 nucleotide sequence: TGCGCCAGCAGCTTACAGGAAGAGACCCAGTACTTC. Translating it yields CASSLQEETQYF. Filled out from reference TRBV5-1 and TRBJ2-5, the complete variable domain reads KAGVTQTPRYLIKTRGQQVTLSCSPISGHRSVSWYQQTPGQGLQFLFEYFSETQRNKGNFPGRFSGRQFSNSRSEMNVSTLELGDSALYLCASSLQEETQYFGPGTRLLVL.

V gene TRBV27 combines with J gene TRBJ1-5; 9 bases fit TRBD1. CDR3 length: 15 residues. V shed 3 bases, J shed 4 bases, and the junction held 4 bases outside the gene matches. CDR1 MNHEY and CDR2 SMNVEV come from the germline V gene (reference sequence). The CDR3 region has the DNA TGTGCCAGCAGTTTGGGGACAGGGTTGAATCAGCCCCAGCATTTT. Protein product: CASSLGTGLNQPQHF.